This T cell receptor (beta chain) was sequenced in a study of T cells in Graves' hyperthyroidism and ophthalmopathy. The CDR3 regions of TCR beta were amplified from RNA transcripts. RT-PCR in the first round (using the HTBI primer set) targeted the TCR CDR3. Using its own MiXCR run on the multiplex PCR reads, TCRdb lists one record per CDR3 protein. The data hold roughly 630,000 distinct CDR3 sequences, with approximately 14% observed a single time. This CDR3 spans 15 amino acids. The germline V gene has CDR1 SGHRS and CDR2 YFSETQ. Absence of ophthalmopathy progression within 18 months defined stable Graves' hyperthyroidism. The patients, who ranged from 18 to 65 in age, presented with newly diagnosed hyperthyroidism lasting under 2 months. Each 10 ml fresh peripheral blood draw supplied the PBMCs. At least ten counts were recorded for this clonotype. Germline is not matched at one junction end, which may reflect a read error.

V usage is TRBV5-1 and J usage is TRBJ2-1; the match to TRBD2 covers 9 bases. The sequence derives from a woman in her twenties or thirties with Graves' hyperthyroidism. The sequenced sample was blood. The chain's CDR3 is CASSLAGVSYNEQFF. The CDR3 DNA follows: TGTGCCAGCAGTTTAGCGGGAGTTTCCTACAATGAGCAGTTCTTC.